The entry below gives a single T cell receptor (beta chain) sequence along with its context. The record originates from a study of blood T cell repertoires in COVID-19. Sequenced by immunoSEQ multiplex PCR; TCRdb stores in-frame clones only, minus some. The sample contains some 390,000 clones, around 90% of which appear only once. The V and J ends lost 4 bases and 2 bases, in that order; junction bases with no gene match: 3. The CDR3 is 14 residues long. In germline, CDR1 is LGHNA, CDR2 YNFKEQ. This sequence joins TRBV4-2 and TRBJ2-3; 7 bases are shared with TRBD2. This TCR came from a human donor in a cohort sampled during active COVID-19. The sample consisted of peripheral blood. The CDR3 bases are TGTGCCAGCAGCCCGCTAGCGGTCACAGATACGCAGTATTTT. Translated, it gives CASSPLAVTDTQYF.